Below are 20 T cell receptor beta chains sequenced from a single sample in a study of STAT5B mutations in CD4+ large granular lymphocyte leukemia. Sequenced by immunoSEQ multiplex PCR; TCRdb stores in-frame clones only, minus some. The sample has approximately 49,000 clones; about 70% are singletons. The specimen sequenced was CD4+ T cells from blood buffy coats. Every receptor here comes from a human donor in good health.

In DNA form, the CDR3 reads TGCGCCAGCAGCCCGGATATGGGGTCCGCAACTAATGAAAAACTGTTTTTT. Translated: CASSPDMGSATNEKLFF. The chain joins TRBV5-1 to TRBJ1-4, with D hard to call. V was cut by 4 bases and J by 0 bases, with 16 bases left in between. The CDR3 is made up of 17 amino acids. CDR1 and CDR2 (germline): SGHRS, YFSETQ.

A single count supports this clone. At one of its ends the junction is not consistent with the germline gene, which may arise from a read error. The V gene is TRBV2, the J gene TRBJ2-1; a weak D match, TRBD2 (6 bases). Per the germline V gene, CDR1 is SNHLY and CDR2 is FYNNEI. CDR3 length: 11 residues. DNA for the CDR3: TGTGCGAGCAAAGCGGGCAATGAGCAGTTCTTC. Its protein is CASKAGNEQFF. The full variable domain, its missing parts supplied by reference TRBV2 and TRBJ2-1, is EPEVTQTPSHQVTQMGQEVILRCVPISNHLYFYWYRQILGQKVEFLVSFYNNEISEKSEIFDDQFSVERPDGSNFTLKIRSTKLEDSAMYFCASKAGNEQFFGPGTRLTVL.

This chain uses TRBV23-1 with TRBJ1-5, with 8 bases that match TRBD1. TRBV23-1 is an ORF, and what it does is uncertain. The V segment lost 1 base and the J segment 5 bases; nucleotides outside the gene matches: 7. This CDR3 is built from 16 residues. In DNA form, the CDR3 reads TGCGCCAGCAGTCAATGGACAGGGCAGAAGGATCAGCCCCAGCATTTT. Translating it yields CASSQWTGQKDQPQHF.

The chain couples TRBV5-1 to TRBJ2-2; no reliable D call. Trimming removed 0 bases from V and 0 bases from J, with 6 bases in between. CDR1 is SGHRS and CDR2 is YFSETQ in the germline V gene. This CDR3 region has 15 residues. The DNA for the CDR3 is TGCGCCAGCAGCTTGGCCGTAGCGAACACCGGGGAGCTGTTTTTT. It specifies CASSLAVANTGELFF.

This chain uses TRBV6-1 with TRBJ1-6; TRBD1 might be the D (5 bases). The CDR3 extends over 14 amino acids. Trimming took off 2 bases at V and 5 bases at J, with 7 bases between the two ends. Germline values: CDR1 MNHNS, CDR2 SASEGT. This chain's CDR3 is CASSELQDNSPLHF. CDR3 coding DNA: TGTGCCAGCAGTGAACTACAGGATAATTCACCCCTCCACTTT.

V gene TRBV6-5 combines with J gene TRBJ1-4, with a tentative D call TRBD1 (5 bases). The germline CDR1 and CDR2 sequences are MNHEY and SVGAGI. This CDR3 has 14 amino acids. V lost 6 bases, J lost 8 bases, and 16 bases lay in between. The CDR3 loop reads CASSPGIIGEKLFF. Here the CDR3 DNA reads TGTGCCAGCAGCCCAGGGATAATCGGCGAAAAACTGTTTTTT.

The J gene is TRBJ2-5, the V gene TRBV27; D is uncertain. Germline V gene data show CDR1 as MNHEY and CDR2 as SMNVEV (reference sequence). CDR3 length: 14 amino acids. With 3 bases removed from V and 7 bases from J, the gap between germline ends came to 15 bases. The CDR3 sequence is CASSLDTQGGTQYF. The CDR3 DNA sequence: TGTGCCAGCAGTTTGGATACTCAAGGCGGGACCCAGTACTTC.

This clone was detected a few times. The rearrangement uses TRBV18 and TRBJ2-7; D remains ambiguous. This CDR3 is built from 11 residues. Per germline, CDR1 KGHSH and CDR2 LQKENI. The V end lost 2 bases, the J end lost 6 bases, and 5 bases lay between the germline ends. For the CDR3, the DNA is TGTGCCAGCTCACCAGGACGCGAGCAGTACTTC. Encoded protein: CASSPGREQYF.

This sequence joins TRBV28 and TRBJ1-2, with D tentatively TRBD1 (6 bases). Trimming cost V 7 bases and J 4 bases, with 13 bases left between them. Germline CDR1 MDHEN, CDR2 SYDVKM. This CDR3 contains 13 residues. CDR3 DNA sequence: TGTGCCAGCAAGGGGGTGGCACGCTATGGCTACACCTTC. Its translation is CASKGVARYGYTF.

In its sample, this clone was seen a few times. The chain employs TRBV18 and TRBJ1-4; D is unresolved. Germline V CDR1 and CDR2: KGHSH, LQKENI. CDR3 length: 13 residues. The germline V and J ends were trimmed by 1 base and 8 bases, with 8 bases remaining between them. The CDR3, as DNA: TGTGCCAGCTCACCACGAGAAGACGAAAAACTGTTTTTT. Translation: CASSPREDEKLFF.

This clone was counted between two and nine times. The chain combines TRBV7-2 with TRBJ1-1, with 9 positions matching TRBD1. J was trimmed by 5 bases and V by 6 bases; bases with no gene match: 7. The CDR3 contains 14 residues. From germline, CDR1 is SGHTA and CDR2 FQGNSA. The CDR3 is CASRQDRGGTEAFF. The CDR3 coding sequence is TGTGCCAGCAGACAGGACAGGGGTGGGACTGAAGCTTTCTTT.

The J gene is TRBJ1-3, the V gene TRBV10-3, with TRBD1 matching over 10 bases. This CDR3 region has 14 residues. Trimming took 6 bases from V and 4 from J; bases not matched to a gene: 3. In germline, CDR1 is ENHRY, CDR2 SYGVKD. CDR3 region: CAISLGQGGNTIYF. The CDR3 nucleotides are TGTGCCATCAGCCTGGGACAGGGGGGAAACACCATATATTTT.

There are a few counts of this clone. V is TRBV5-1 and J is TRBJ2-5, with 10 bases identical to TRBD2. There are 14 residues in the CDR3. Germline CDR1 SGHRS, CDR2 YFSETQ. V shed 2 bases, J shed 2 bases, and the junction held 0 bases outside the gene matches. CDR3 in DNA: TGCGCCAGCAGCTTTAGCGGGGGGCAAGAGACCCAGTACTTC. This translates into CASSFSGGQETQYF.

The V call is TRBV27, the J call TRBJ2-3; maybe TRBD2 (6 bases). Germline loops: CDR1 MNHEY, CDR2 SMNVEV (reference sequence). The CDR3 has 16 residues. V shed 10 bases and J shed 1 base, with 21 bases lying between them. CDR3 amino acids: CATPIPRRGGTDTQYF. CDR3 in DNA: TGTGCCACCCCGATTCCCAGGCGGGGAGGCACAGATACGCAGTATTTT.

The J gene is TRBJ1-2, the V gene TRBV19; 9 positions agree with TRBD1. This CDR3 is built from 14 residues. V gave up 7 bases and J gave up 5 bases; unmatched junction bases: 8. Germline lookup yields CDR1 LNHDA and CDR2 SQIVND (reference sequence). In nucleotides, the CDR3 is TGTGCCAGTACCGACAGGGGGTTTCGGTATGGCTACACCTTC. Protein: CASTDRGFRYGYTF. Together with reference TRBV19 and TRBJ1-2, the CDR3 gives the full variable domain: DGGITQSPKYLFRKEGQNVTLSCEQNLNHDAMYWYRQDPGQGLRLIYYSQIVNDFQKGDIAEGYSVSREKKESFPLTVTSAQKNPTAFYLCASTDRGFRYGYTFGSGTRLTVV.

This clone was counted once. The chain links TRBV4-2 to TRBJ2-3, with 13 bases identical to TRBD2. Germline values: CDR1 LGHNA, CDR2 YNFKEQ. Trimming removed 2 bases from V and 3 bases from J; junction bases left unmatched: 5. The CDR3 totals 17 residues. The CDR3 nucleotides are TGTGCCAGCAGCCAAACTAGCGGGGGGGCTGGGACAGATACGCAGTATTTT. It yields the protein CASSQTSGGAGTDTQYF.

The J gene is TRBJ2-1, the V gene TRBV5-1; D call uncertain. This CDR3 has 15 amino acids. In germline, CDR1 is SGHRS, CDR2 YFSETQ. The V end was cut by 5 bases, the J end by 1 base, with 13 bases between. In nucleotides, the CDR3 is TGCGCCAGCAGTTATACCCAAATGTCCTACAATGAGCAGTTCTTC. Protein sequence: CASSYTQMSYNEQFF.

V is TRBV14 and J is TRBJ2-3; D is unclear. V was clipped by 1 base and J by 2 bases, with 10 bases between them. The CDR3 is made up of 15 amino acids. The germline CDR1 and CDR2 sequences are SGHDN and FVKESK. The CDR3 here is CASSQGQLHTDTQYF. CDR3 coding DNA: TGTGCCAGCAGCCAAGGGCAGCTCCACACAGATACGCAGTATTTT.

The chain links TRBV30 to TRBJ1-5, with TRBD1 matching over 9 bases. Germline V gene data show CDR1 as GTSNPN and CDR2 as SVGIG (reference sequence). This CDR3 is 14 amino acids long. V shed 2 bases, J shed 4 bases, and the junction held 3 bases outside the gene matches. As DNA, the CDR3 is TGTGCCTGGAGTCCTGGACAGGGGAATCAGCCCCAGCATTTT. Protein product: CAWSPGQGNQPQHF.

J is TRBJ1-5 and V is TRBV29-1; weak D call: TRBD1 (5 bases). Germline values: CDR1 SQVTM, CDR2 ANQGSEA. V was clipped by 4 bases and J by 5 bases, with 12 bases between them. This CDR3 spans 13 amino acids. In DNA, the CDR3 is TGCAGCGTTGGTGAAGGGGATCATCAGCCCCAGCATTTT. This gives the protein CSVGEGDHQPQHF.